This T cell receptor beta chain was sequenced for a study of cytomegalovirus exposure and HLA in healthy donors. The V gene lost 11 bases and the J gene lost 5 bases, with 9 bases spanning the gap. The CDR3 consists of 10 residues. Germline CDR1 is SNHLY and CDR2 is FYNNEI. Sequenced by immunoSEQ multiplex PCR; TCRdb stores in-frame clones only, minus some. The data hold a few hundred thousand clones, with approximately 88% observed a single time. This chain uses TRBV2 with TRBJ1-2; no clear D. This sequence originates from a woman aged 25 to 45 in good health and CMV-seropositive. Specimen: PBMCs. DNA for the CDR3: TGTGCCCGACGTAGTTATGGCTACACCTTC. As protein: CARRSYGYTF.